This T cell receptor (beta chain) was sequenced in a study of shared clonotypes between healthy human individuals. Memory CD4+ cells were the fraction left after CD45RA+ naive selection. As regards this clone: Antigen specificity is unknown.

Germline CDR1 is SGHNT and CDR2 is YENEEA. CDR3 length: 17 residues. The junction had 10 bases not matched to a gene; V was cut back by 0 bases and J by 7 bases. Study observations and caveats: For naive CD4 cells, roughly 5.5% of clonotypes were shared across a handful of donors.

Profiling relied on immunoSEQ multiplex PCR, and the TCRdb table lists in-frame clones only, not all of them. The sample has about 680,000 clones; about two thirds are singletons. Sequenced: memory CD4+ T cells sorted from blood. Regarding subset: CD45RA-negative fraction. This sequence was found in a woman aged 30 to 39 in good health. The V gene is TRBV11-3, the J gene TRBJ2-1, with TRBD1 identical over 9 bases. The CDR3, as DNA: TGTGCCAGCAGCTTAGATTCGGGACAGGGTTCGAGGAATGAGCAGTTCTTC. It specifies CASSLDSGQGSRNEQFF.